The clone carrying this T cell receptor (beta chain) was seen ten or more times. Its specificity is unknown. The germline V gene encodes CDR1 SGHRS and CDR2 YFSETQ. CDR3 length: 15 amino acids. Trimming removed 5 bases at V and 4 bases at J, with 18 bases between. MiXCR, run by TCRdb on the 5' RACE reads, gives a single entry per CDR3 protein. The top ten clones hold about 12% of a sample with roughly 130,000 distinct CDR3 sequences, 7% of them seen once. These data belong to a study of CD8 T cells in ankylosing spondylitis. Notes on the study in general: Ankylosing spondylitis blood seemed to carry a telltale TCR beta motif made of eight or nine highly homologous variants. Relatively rare in peripheral blood, disease-linked clones were also CD8+.

The sequence was obtained from a male donor with ankylosing spondylitis or in good health (not recorded which). The sequenced material came from blood, either unsorted or a sorted T cell fraction (not recorded which). The chain employs TRBV5-1 and TRBJ1-2; tentatively, D is TRBD1 (6 bases). The CDR3 sequence is CASRVTGEGRYGYTF. In nucleotides, the CDR3 is TGCGCCAGCAGGGTGACAGGAGAAGGTCGCTATGGCTACACCTTC.